Below are 3 T cell receptor beta chains sequenced from a single sample in a study of T-cell reconstitution after alpha-beta-depleted transplantation in children. For TCRbeta, the library was prepared with unique molecular identifiers. MiXCR, run by TCRdb on the PCR reads, gives a single entry per CDR3 protein. The top ten hold under 2.5% of the sample, which has 7,500 to 8,500 distinct CDR3 sequences, about 32% seen once. The sample here was peripheral blood, taken 60 days after TCRalphabeta/CD19-depleted stem cell transplant. The receptor source for this set is a boy under three years old who had a stem cell transplant for SCID, so the T cells may come from the graft donor.

V is TRBV10-2 and J is TRBJ2-1; 9 bases line up with TRBD1. The CDR3 loop spans 16 amino acids. The V segment lost 4 bases and the J segment 8 bases; nucleotides outside the gene matches: 12. The germline gives CDR1 WSHSY, CDR2 SAAADI. In DNA, the CDR3 is TGCGCCAGCAGTGGTGAAAAGGGACAGGGTATCTATGAGCAGTTCTTC. This sequence encodes CASSGEKGQGIYEQFF.

This clonotype is medium-sized within its sample. The chain joins TRBV18 to TRBJ2-1; 8 bases are shared with TRBD1. The junction had 5 bases not matched to a gene; V was cut back by 0 bases and J by 4 bases. The CDR3 is 16 amino acids. Germline V CDR1 and CDR2: KGHSH, LQKENI. The chain's CDR3 is CASSPPKQGAYNEQFF. In DNA, the CDR3 is TGTGCCAGCTCACCACCTAAGCAGGGGGCGTACAATGAGCAGTTCTTC.

In its sample, this clonotype is medium-sized. This sequence joins TRBV5-6 and TRBJ2-3, with 8 bases aligning to TRBD1. Per germline, CDR1 SGHDT and CDR2 YYEEEE. The CDR3 is made up of 14 amino acids. The ends lost 4 bases at V and 4 bases at J; junction bases unmatched: 5. CDR3 in amino acids: CASSTSGGPDTQYF. CDR3 sequence (DNA): TGTGCCAGCAGCACCTCAGGGGGCCCAGATACGCAGTATTTT.